The subject of this entry is one T cell receptor beta chain. Primers: 60 Vbeta forward and 13 Jbeta reverse. Assay used: immunoSEQ multiplex PCR; TCRdb lists only in-frame clones, some missing. The sample has roughly 190,000 clones; about 77% are singletons. The data stem from a study of cytomegalovirus exposure and HLA in healthy donors. J lost 4 bases, V lost 5 bases, and 6 bases had no gene match. Germline CDR1 MDHEN, CDR2 SYDVKM. The CDR3 is 14 residues long. Source material: PBMCs. This TCR was recovered from a man aged 30 to 39 in good health and CMV-seropositive. V usage is TRBV28 and J usage is TRBJ2-5, with TRBD1 matching 8 bases. The CDR3: CASSLDRDRETQYF. The CDR3, as DNA: TGTGCCAGCAGTCTGGACAGGGATCGAGAGACCCAGTACTTC.